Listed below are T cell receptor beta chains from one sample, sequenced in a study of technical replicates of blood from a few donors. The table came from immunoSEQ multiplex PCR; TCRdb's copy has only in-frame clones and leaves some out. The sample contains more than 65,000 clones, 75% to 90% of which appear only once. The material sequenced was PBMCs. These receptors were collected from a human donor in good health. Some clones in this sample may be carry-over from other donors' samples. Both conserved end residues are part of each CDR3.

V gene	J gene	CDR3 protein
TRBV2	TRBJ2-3	CASLQGPGQGGADTQYF
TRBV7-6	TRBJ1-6	CASSLARDRGNSPLHF
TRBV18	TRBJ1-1	CASSGGSMNTEAFF
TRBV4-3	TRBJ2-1	CASSRGLAGRGSYNEQFF
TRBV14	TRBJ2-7	CASSQDRSGKGDRDRDYEQYF
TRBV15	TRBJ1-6	CATSRDWGDSPLHF
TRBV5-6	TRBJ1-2	CASSFRDRVIGGYTF
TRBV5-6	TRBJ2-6	CASSLFAGPSGANVLTF
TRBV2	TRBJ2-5	CASSPVVREETQYF
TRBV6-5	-	CASREGTGRYEQYF